The 26 T cell receptor beta chains below were found in one sample sequenced in a study of blood T cell repertoires in COVID-19. Profiled with immunoSEQ multiplex PCR; TCRdb holds only in-frame clones, not every one. The table records a few hundred thousand clones, 80% to 90% of them present only once. Sequencing was carried out using PBMCs or T cells enriched from blood (not recorded which). The receptor source for this set is a man aged 25-45 years who had recovered from COVID-19.

V and J are TRBV10-3 and TRBJ1-2; 9 nucleotides line up with TRBD1. This CDR3 contains 16 residues. The V gene's germline CDR1 is ENHRY and CDR2 SYGVKD. Unmatched junction bases numbered 11, after V lost 4 bases and J lost 5 bases. CDR3 DNA sequence: TGTGCCATCAGTGTAGGGACAGGGATCATCTCGTATGGCTACACCTTC. As protein: CAISVGTGIISYGYTF.

Turning to this clone: Other DNA sequences in this specimen translate into the identical CDR3. This CDR3 is CASSLDGTYEQYF. In DNA form, the CDR3 reads TGTGCCAGCAGCTTAGACGGTACCTACGAGCAGTACTTC. The chain joins TRBV7-6 to TRBJ2-7; D is unclear. Trimming stripped 1 base from V and 2 bases from J, with 6 bases between. This CDR3 is built from 13 residues. In germline, CDR1 is SGHVS, CDR2 FNYEAQ. Using reference TRBV7-6 and TRBJ2-7 for the parts outside the CDR3, the full variable domain is GAGVSQSPRYKVTKRGQDVALRCDPISGHVSLYWYRQALGQGPEFLTYFNYEAQQDKSGLPNDRFSAERPEGSISTLTIQRTEQRDSAMYRCASSLDGTYEQYFGPGTRLTVT.

The chain uses TRBV3-1 (or the pseudogene TRBV3-2) and TRBJ2-3; the match to TRBD2 covers 10 bases. This CDR3 has 17 amino acids. Germline V lookup: CDR1 LGHDT, CDR2 YNNKEL (reference sequence). The V and J ends lost 4 bases and 2 bases, in that order; junction bases with no gene match: 9. In nucleotides, the CDR3 is TGTGCCAGCAGCCCGTCGAGCGGGGGGGCCTCCACAGATACGCAGTATTTT. Translated: CASSPSSGGASTDTQYF.

The CDR3 DNA follows: TGTGCCAGCAGCTTTGCCGGGACAGGGGGCGGGACAGATACGCAGTATTTT. Translation: CASSFAGTGGGTDTQYF. This chain uses TRBV5-5 with TRBJ2-3; TRBD1 agrees at 12 bases. The V segment lost 2 bases and the J segment 3 bases; nucleotides outside the gene matches: 7. The CDR3 is 17 amino acids. CDR1 and CDR2 (germline): SGHKS, YYEKEE (reference sequence).

The chain combines TRBV29-1 with TRBJ1-1, with D perhaps TRBD1 (5 bases). CDR1 and CDR2 from the germline V gene are SQVTM and ANQGSEA. V lost 4 bases to trimming and J lost 4 bases, with 10 bases between them. There are 12 residues in the CDR3. Here the CDR3 reads CSVAGSGTEAFF. The CDR3 region has the DNA TGCAGCGTTGCAGGGTCGGGCACTGAAGCTTTCTTT.

The J gene is TRBJ1-4, the V gene TRBV27, with 9 bases that match TRBD1. The J segment lost 3 bases and the V segment lost 10 bases, leaving 6 bases of the junction unmatched. This CDR3 has 14 residues. CDR1 and CDR2 (germline): MNHEY, SMNVEV (reference sequence). The DNA of the CDR3 is TGTGCCACAAAGACAGGGGGGTCTAATGAAAAACTGTTTTTT. Amino acids: CATKTGGSNEKLFF.

V usage is TRBV5-1 and J usage is TRBJ1-1; D unresolved. Germline CDR1 SGHRS, CDR2 YFSETQ. V dropped 0 bases and J dropped 4 bases, with 10 bases sitting between them. CDR3 length: 14 residues. The CDR3, as DNA: TGCGCCAGCAGCTTGGCGGGTAGTGGCACTGAAGCTTTCTTT. It codes for CASSLAGSGTEAFF. Combining the CDR3 with reference TRBV5-1 and TRBJ1-1 gives the whole variable domain KAGVTQTPRYLIKTRGQQVTLSCSPISGHRSVSWYQQTPGQGLQFLFEYFSETQRNKGNFPGRFSGRQFSNSRSEMNVSTLELGDSALYLCASSLAGSGTEAFFGQGTRLTVV.

This chain uses TRBV19 with TRBJ1-6, with D uncertain. Germline V lookup: CDR1 LNHDA, CDR2 SQIVND (reference sequence). The CDR3 covers 13 residues. V lost 6 bases and J 9 bases, leaving 12 bases between the germline ends. CDR3 bases: TGTGCCAGTAGGAGGGATATCGGTTCACCCCTCCACTTT. This translates into CASRRDIGSPLHF.

The rearrangement uses TRBV12-3 or TRBV12-4 and TRBJ1-1; D perhaps matches TRBD1 (6 bases). This CDR3 comprises 13 residues. Trimming took off 5 bases at V and 7 bases at J, with 14 bases between the two ends. CDR3 region: CASSQDRYFEAFF. CDR3 sequence (DNA): TGTGCCAGCAGTCAGGACAGATATTTTGAAGCTTTCTTT.

J is TRBJ2-1 and V is TRBV11-2; no reliable D call. The CDR3 has 11 residues. Germline V gives CDR1 SGHAT, CDR2 FQNNGV. Trimming cost V 4 bases and J 7 bases, with 5 bases left between them. CDR3 amino acids: CASSSGNEQFF. CDR3 nucleotides: TGTGCCAGCAGCTCAGGAAATGAGCAGTTCTTC.

The chain recombines TRBV5-1 with TRBJ1-1; 10 positions match TRBD1. CDR3 size: 15 residues. From germline, CDR1 is SGHRS and CDR2 YFSETQ. With V trimmed by 4 bases and J by 3 bases, 6 bases remained unmatched. CDR3 sequence: CASSPVGTGDTEAFF. The CDR3 coding sequence is TGCGCCAGCAGCCCCGTGGGGACAGGGGACACTGAAGCTTTCTTT.

This rearrangement joins TRBV29-1 to TRBJ2-7, with D perhaps TRBD1 (6 bases). This CDR3 contains 11 residues. Germline V lookup: CDR1 SQVTM, CDR2 ANQGSEA. The V gene lost 4 bases and the J gene lost 5 bases, with 9 bases spanning the gap. CDR3 DNA sequence: TGCAGCGTTGGACAGGCTCACGAGCAGTACTTC. Its protein product is CSVGQAHEQYF.

The V and J genes are TRBV7-8 and TRBJ1-2; no firm D call. The CDR3 length is 13 residues. Trimming removed 1 base at V and 4 bases at J, with 7 bases between. CDR1 SGHVS and CDR2 FQNEAQ come from the germline V gene. CDR3 DNA sequence: TGTGCCAGCAGCTTAGAAGCTCTCTATGGCTACACCTTC. Protein sequence: CASSLEALYGYTF.

The chain has TRBV7-9 and TRBJ1-2; 8 bases fit TRBD1. Germline CDR1 is SEHNR and CDR2 is FQNEAQ (reference sequence). The CDR3 totals 12 residues. The junction had 3 bases not matched to a gene; V was cut back by 6 bases and J by 6 bases. CDR3 nucleotide sequence: TGTGCCAGCAGTCCACAGGGGGATGGCTACACCTTC. This gives the protein CASSPQGDGYTF.

V usage is TRBV3-1 (or the pseudogene TRBV3-2) and J usage is TRBJ1-2; D gene ambiguous. There are 9 residues in the CDR3. With 9 bases removed from V and 8 bases from J, the gap between germline ends came to 7 bases. Germline assignment: CDR1 LGHDT and CDR2 YNNKEL (reference sequence). The CDR3 DNA sequence: TGTGCCAGGGCCGGGGGCTACACCTTC. Its translation: CARAGGYTF.

The chain couples TRBV7-8 to TRBJ2-7, with TRBD1 as a possible D gene (6 bases). In germline, CDR1 is SGHVS, CDR2 FQNEAQ. V dropped 5 bases and J dropped 2 bases, with 10 bases sitting between them. The CDR3 contains 13 residues. The CDR3 sequence: CASSPDRAYEQYF. The CDR3 DNA is TGTGCCAGCAGCCCGGACAGAGCCTACGAGCAGTACTTC.

This chain joins TRBV10-3 and TRBJ1-5; 9 bases align to TRBD1. CDR3 size: 14 residues. The J segment lost 4 bases and the V segment lost 5 bases, leaving 3 bases of the junction unmatched. In germline, CDR1 is ENHRY, CDR2 SYGVKD. The CDR3 reads CAISKTGGNQPQHF. DNA for the CDR3: TGTGCCATCAGTAAGACAGGGGGGAATCAGCCCCAGCATTTT.

The chain carries TRBV5-1 and TRBJ1-2; 9 bases agree with TRBD1. J was trimmed by 2 bases and V by 3 bases; bases with no gene match: 2. Germline V CDR1 and CDR2: SGHRS, YFSETQ. The CDR3 loop spans 14 amino acids. The CDR3 bases are TGCGCCAGCAGCTGGACAGGGGAAAACTATGGCTACACCTTC. Translation: CASSWTGENYGYTF.

This rearrangement joins TRBV30 to TRBJ1-2, with D possibly matching TRBD1 (6 bases). Trimming pared 0 bases from V and 12 bases from J, leaving 11 bases between. This CDR3 has 11 residues. Germline V CDR1 and CDR2: GTSNPN, SVGIG (reference sequence). The CDR3 DNA reads as TGTGCCTGGAGTGTAGGGGGGGGACACACCTTC. Translating it yields CAWSVGGGHTF.

The chain links TRBV5-1 to TRBJ2-5; 10 bases line up with TRBD1. Germline loops: CDR1 SGHRS, CDR2 YFSETQ. The CDR3 is made up of 16 amino acids. The V and J ends lost 4 bases and 1 base, in that order; junction bases with no gene match: 7. CDR3 sequence: CASSGGTGESQETQYF. CDR3 nucleotides: TGCGCCAGCAGCGGAGGGACAGGGGAGTCCCAAGAGACCCAGTACTTC.

The rearrangement joins TRBV5-1 to TRBJ2-2, with 8 bases that match TRBD1. CDR1 and CDR2 (germline): SGHRS, YFSETQ. V lost 5 bases to trimming and J lost 1 base; unmatched junction nucleotides: 7. The CDR3 covers 16 residues. The CDR3: CASSSGGRVNTGELFF. Here the CDR3 DNA reads TGCGCCAGCAGTTCAGGGGGCAGAGTGAACACCGGGGAGCTGTTTTTT.

The gene calls are TRBV5-1 and TRBJ1-3; TRBD1 aligns across 7 bases. The CDR3 consists of 16 residues. V shed 4 bases and J 2 bases; nucleotides not matched to a gene: 9. CDR1 and CDR2 (germline): SGHRS, YFSETQ. The CDR3 DNA reads as TGCGCCAGCAGCCCGGGAGGGACAGAGCCTGGAAACACCATATATTTT. This encodes CASSPGGTEPGNTIYF.

This clone has at least ten counts. This chain uses TRBV5-1 with TRBJ1-1; 11 bases align to TRBD1. CDR1 and CDR2 from the germline V gene are SGHRS and YFSETQ. This CDR3 has 17 amino acids. Unmatched junction bases numbered 13, after V lost 4 bases and J lost 5 bases. The CDR3 DNA is TGCGCCAGCAGCCCTGGACAGGGGGCCCGCGCGGGGACTGAAGCTTTCTTT. This translates into CASSPGQGARAGTEAFF. The full variable domain, rest sourced from reference TRBV5-1 and TRBJ1-1, is KAGVTQTPRYLIKTRGQQVTLSCSPISGHRSVSWYQQTPGQGLQFLFEYFSETQRNKGNFPGRFSGRQFSNSRSEMNVSTLELGDSALYLCASSPGQGARAGTEAFFGQGTRLTVV.

This chain links TRBV7-2 with TRBJ2-3; 15 bases agree with TRBD2. Unmatched junction bases numbered 5, after V lost 5 bases and J lost 2 bases. This CDR3 comprises 17 residues. From germline, CDR1 is SGHTA and CDR2 FQGNSA. CDR3 residues: CASSHRTSGGATDTQYF. The CDR3 bases are TGTGCCAGCAGCCACCGGACTAGCGGGGGGGCCACAGATACGCAGTATTTT.

This clone was counted between two and nine times. The chain joins TRBV28 to TRBJ2-2; 8 positions match TRBD2. Looked up from germline, CDR1 is MDHEN and CDR2 is SYDVKM. With 5 bases clipped from V and 6 bases from J, the junction kept 5 bases outside the gene matches. This CDR3 contains 14 residues. The CDR3 DNA reads TGTGCCAGCAGTGCGACTAGCGCGGCCGGGGAGCTGTTTTTT. Translation: CASSATSAAGELFF. Full variable domain (outside the CDR3, taken from reference TRBV28 and TRBJ2-2): DVKVTQSSRYLVKRTGEKVFLECVQDMDHENMFWYRQDPGLGLRLIYFSYDVKMKEKGDIPEGYSVSREKKERFSLILESASTNQTSMYLCASSATSAAGELFFGEGSRLTVL.

The V and J genes are TRBV5-1 and TRBJ2-5; 9 bases align to TRBD2. Germline lookup yields CDR1 SGHRS and CDR2 YFSETQ. This CDR3 is built from 15 residues. The J segment lost 0 bases and the V segment lost 1 base, leaving 1 base of the junction unmatched. The CDR3 nucleotides read TGCGCCAGCAGCTTGTCTAGCGGGGACCAAGAGACCCAGTACTTC. Amino acids: CASSLSSGDQETQYF. Using reference TRBV5-1 and TRBJ2-5 for the parts outside the CDR3, the full variable domain is KAGVTQTPRYLIKTRGQQVTLSCSPISGHRSVSWYQQTPGQGLQFLFEYFSETQRNKGNFPGRFSGRQFSNSRSEMNVSTLELGDSALYLCASSLSSGDQETQYFGPGTRLLVL.